A selection of T cell receptor beta chains follows, all from one sample in a study of radiotherapy plus CTLA-4 blockade in lung cancer. Data came from immunoSEQ multiplex PCR; TCRdb stores just in-frame clones and leaves some out. The table has 100,000 to 150,000 clones, just under 90% seen once. Sample: peripheral blood, taken from a patient treated with radiotherapy plus ipilimumab. The receptor set was obtained from a human donor with non-small cell lung cancer that progressed on radiotherapy plus ipilimumab. Each CDR3 is given with its conserved first and last residue. The D gene is left open where the match is weak. A row's size may be missing; if present it is once, few, many or a size class.

TRBV11-3,-,TRBJ1-2,-,CASSNRDFRGYTF,-
TRBV14,TRBD1,TRBJ2-1,-,CASSPVGGFSANEQFF,TGTGCCAGCAGCCCCGTAGGGGGCTTTTCGGCCAATGAGCAGTTCTTC
TRBV4-1,TRBD1,TRBJ1-1,-,CASSPSGTGSSVRTEAFF,TGCGCCAGCAGCCCCTCGGGGACAGGGAGTTCAGTTCGGACTGAAGCTTTCTTT
TRBV5-6,-,TRBJ1-4,-,CASSLGRPNEKLFF,TGTGCCAGCAGCTTAGGCAGACCTAATGAAAAACTGTTTTTT
TRBV19,TRBD1,TRBJ1-1,-,CASSIGLRDRLNTEAFF,TGTGCCAGTAGTATAGGTTTGCGGGACAGACTGAACACTGAAGCTTTCTTT
TRBV6-1,-,TRBJ2-7,-,CASGGPPLYEQYF,TGTGCCAGCGGAGGACCTCCACTCTACGAGCAGTACTTC
TRBV27,-,TRBJ2-2,few,CASSFSWSSNTGELFF,TGTGCCAGCAGTTTTAGCTGGAGTTCGAACACCGGGGAGCTGTTTTTT
TRBV6-5,-,TRBJ2-4,-,CASSPAPNIQYF,TGTGCCAGCAGCCCCGCGCCGAACATTCAGTACTTC
TRBV2,TRBD1,TRBJ1-4,-,CASKRTGGVPNEKLFF,TGTGCCAGCAAGAGGACAGGGGGGGTCCCTAATGAAAAACTGTTTTTT
TRBV10-3,-,TRBJ1-1,-,CASRVDTEAFF,TGTGCCAGCAGGGTCGACACTGAAGCTTTCTTT
TRBV5-1,-,TRBJ2-7,-,CASSLTFVDEQYF,TGCGCCAGCAGCTTGACATTCGTGGACGAGCAGTACTTC
TRBV7-9,-,TRBJ2-7,-,CASSLGTYEQYF,TGTGCCAGCAGCTTAGGGACCTACGAGCAGTACTTC
TRBV29-1,-,TRBJ1-1,-,CSVGSWNTEAFF,TGCAGCGTTGGAAGTTGGAACACTGAAGCTTTCTTT
TRBV27,-,TRBJ1-2,-,CASSLSGGGGEHYGYTF,TGTGCCAGCAGTTTATCCGGGGGAGGCGGGGAGCACTATGGCTACACCTTC
TRBV12-5,-,TRBJ1-1,-,CASGLASGSDTEAFF,TGTGCTAGTGGTTTGGCCTCAGGGTCGGACACTGAAGCTTTCTTT
TRBV7-9,-,TRBJ1-4,-,CASSPLGSNWQLFF,TGTGCCAGCAGCCCACTGGGGTCAAATTGGCAACTGTTTTTT
TRBV2,-,TRBJ1-2,-,CASSEYKIGQVMNGYTF,TGTGCCAGCAGTGAATACAAAATTGGGCAGGTGATGAATGGCTACACCTTC
TRBV5-1,-,TRBJ1-2,-,CASSLAPWYLGYTF,TGCGCCAGCAGCTTGGCCCCTTGGTATCTCGGCTACACCTTC
TRBV7-8,TRBD1,TRBJ2-3,-,CASSPGTAADTQYF,TGTGCCAGCAGCCCCGGGACAGCAGCAGATACGCAGTATTTT
TRBV30,-,TRBJ2-3,-,CAWSVRGSGAGDTQYF,TGTGCCTGGAGTGTACGAGGCAGCGGAGCGGGAGATACGCAGTATTTT
TRBV11-3,-,TRBJ2-3,-,CASSPTARSTDTQYF,TGTGCCAGCAGCCCGACAGCCCGCAGCACAGATACGCAGTATTTT
TRBV2,TRBD2,TRBJ2-3,-,CASRTDTPIGLAGVNTQYF,TGTGCCAGCCGGACGGATACTCCGATCGGACTAGCGGGGGTGAATACGCAGTATTTT
TRBV19,TRBD1,TRBJ1-1,few,CASSIGGTGGYTEAFF,TGTGCCAGTAGTATAGGTGGGACAGGGGGTTACACTGAAGCTTTCTTT
TRBV27,-,TRBJ2-7,-,CASSPYSVLGNGEQYF,TGTGCCAGCAGTCCCTACTCAGTCCTCGGCAATGGAGAGCAGTACTTC
TRBV6-5,TRBD2,TRBJ2-1,-,CASSPTSGSFDEQFF,TGTGCCAGCAGCCCGACTAGCGGGAGTTTCGATGAGCAGTTCTTC
TRBV9,TRBD1,TRBJ1-2,-,CASSLDRGGYGYTF,TGTGCCAGCAGCTTAGACAGGGGAGGCTATGGCTACACCTTC
TRBV5-1,-,TRBJ2-7,-,CASSPGTPSYEQYF,TGCGCCAGCAGCCCCGGGACACCTTCCTACGAGCAGTACTTC
TRBV6-5,-,TRBJ1-4,-,CASSPEGSEKLFF,TGTGCCAGCAGCCCAGAAGGGAGTGAAAAACTGTTTTTT
TRBV19,-,TRBJ2-7,-,CASSPGGVSYEQYF,TGTGCCAGTAGTCCTGGCGGGGTATCCTACGAGCAGTACTTC
TRBV2,-,TRBJ2-6,-,CASSPGANVLTF,TGTGCCAGCAGTCCTGGGGCCAACGTCCTGACTTTC
TRBV7-9,-,TRBJ2-1,-,CASSLPRPKNYNEQFF,TGTGCCAGCAGCTTACCAAGACCGAAGAACTACAATGAGCAGTTCTTC
TRBV5-1,TRBD1,TRBJ1-5,-,CASSLTGGDQPQHF,TGCGCCAGCAGCTTGACAGGGGGTGATCAGCCCCAGCATTTT